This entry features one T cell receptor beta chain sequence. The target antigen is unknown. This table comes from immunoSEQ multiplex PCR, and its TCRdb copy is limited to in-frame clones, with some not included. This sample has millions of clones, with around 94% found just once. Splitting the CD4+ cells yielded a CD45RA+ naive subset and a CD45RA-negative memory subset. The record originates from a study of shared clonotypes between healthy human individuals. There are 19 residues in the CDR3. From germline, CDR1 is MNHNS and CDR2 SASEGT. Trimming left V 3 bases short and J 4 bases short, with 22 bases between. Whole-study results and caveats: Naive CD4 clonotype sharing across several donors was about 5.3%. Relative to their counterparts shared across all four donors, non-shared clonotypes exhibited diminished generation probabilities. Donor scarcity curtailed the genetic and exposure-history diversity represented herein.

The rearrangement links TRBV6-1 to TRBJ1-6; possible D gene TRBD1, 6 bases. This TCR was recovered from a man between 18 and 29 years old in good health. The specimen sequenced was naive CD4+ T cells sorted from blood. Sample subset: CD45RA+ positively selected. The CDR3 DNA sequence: TGTGCCAGCAGTGAGCGGGTCCCAACAGGGACCCCTTATAATTCACCCCTCCACTTT. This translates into CASSERVPTGTPYNSPLHF.